The 3 T cell receptor beta chains below all came from one sample that was sequenced in a study of blood T cell repertoires in COVID-19 (dated by TCRdb to the early 2020s). To prepare the library, the immunoSEQ multiplex PCR assay was applied. The source is immuneACCESS, and TCRdb retained only in-frame sequences with V and J called. Part of the clones is not carried over; for the studies checked, unresolved V genes explain less than half of this, and the remainder is unexplained. In this sample the table shows about 480,000 clones, nearly 90% of which occur a single time. The top ten hold around 0.95% of the sample. Material for sequencing was peripheral blood. These receptors were obtained from a young man with COVID-19, enrolled during active disease.

This clone was detected once. The chain links TRBV27 to TRBJ1-2, with 9 bases identical to TRBD1. The CDR3 is 14 amino acids. Germline CDR1 reads MNHEY; CDR2 reads SMNVEV (reference sequence). V was clipped by 3 bases and J by 2 bases; unmatched bases: 1. The CDR3: CASSFDRGNYGYTF. The CDR3, as DNA: TGTGCCAGCAGTTTTGACAGGGGGAACTATGGCTACACCTTC.

CDR3 coding DNA: TGTGCCAGCAGTCGTGGGGCGGGGGCTGAAGCTTTCTTT. Encoded protein: CASSRGAGAEAFF. The V call is TRBV6-5, the J call TRBJ1-1; tentative D call: TRBD1 (5 bases). The V end was cut by 5 bases, the J end by 6 bases, with 13 bases between. In germline, CDR1 is MNHEY, CDR2 SVGAGI. The CDR3 contains 13 residues.

The chain combines TRBV20-1 with TRBJ1-5; D call uncertain. Trimming took off 5 bases at V and 7 bases at J, with 6 bases between the two ends. Germline CDR1 is DFQATT and CDR2 is SNEGSKA (reference sequence). The length of the CDR3 is 10 residues. CDR3 in amino acids: CSAPRQPQHF. CDR3 in DNA: TGCAGTGCTCCGAGGCAGCCCCAGCATTTT.